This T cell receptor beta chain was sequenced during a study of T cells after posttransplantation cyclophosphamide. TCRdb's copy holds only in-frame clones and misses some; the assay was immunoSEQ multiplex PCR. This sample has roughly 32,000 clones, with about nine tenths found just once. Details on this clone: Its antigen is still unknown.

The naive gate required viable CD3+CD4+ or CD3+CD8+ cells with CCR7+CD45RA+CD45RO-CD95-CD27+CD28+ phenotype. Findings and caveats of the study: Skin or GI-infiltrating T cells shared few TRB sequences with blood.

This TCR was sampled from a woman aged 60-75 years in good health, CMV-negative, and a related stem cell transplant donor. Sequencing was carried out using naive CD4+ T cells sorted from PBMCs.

The chain's CDR3 is CASSLDSGEYNEQFF. The CDR3 coding sequence is TGCGCCAGCAGCTTGGATAGCGGGGAGTACAATGAGCAGTTCTTC. The chain links TRBV5-1 to TRBJ2-1, with 8 bases lining up with TRBD2. The CDR3 has 15 residues. V gave up 0 bases and J gave up 4 bases; unmatched junction bases: 3. The germline V gene has CDR1 SGHRS and CDR2 YFSETQ.